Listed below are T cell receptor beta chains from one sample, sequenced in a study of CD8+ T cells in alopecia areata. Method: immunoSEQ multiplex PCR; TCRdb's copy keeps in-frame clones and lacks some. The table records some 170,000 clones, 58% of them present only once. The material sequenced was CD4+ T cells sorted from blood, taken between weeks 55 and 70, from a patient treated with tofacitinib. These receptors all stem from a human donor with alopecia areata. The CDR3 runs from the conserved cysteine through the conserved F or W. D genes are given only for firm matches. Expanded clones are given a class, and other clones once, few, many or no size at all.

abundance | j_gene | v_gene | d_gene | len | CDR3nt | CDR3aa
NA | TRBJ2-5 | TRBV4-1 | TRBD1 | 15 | TGCGCCAGCAGCCAACAAGGGACAGAACAAGAGACCCAGTACTTC | CASSQQGTEQETQYF
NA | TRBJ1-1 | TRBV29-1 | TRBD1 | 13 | TGCAGCGTTGGGACAGGGAGGAACACTGAAGCTTTCTTT | CSVGTGRNTEAFF
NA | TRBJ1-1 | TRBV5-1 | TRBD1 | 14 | TGCGCCAGCAGCGGGACAGGGGCACACACTGAAGCTTTCTTT | CASSGTGAHTEAFF
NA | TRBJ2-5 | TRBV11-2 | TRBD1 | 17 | TGTGCCAGCAGCCCTGATACTGTGGACAGGGGCGAAGAGACCCAGTACTTC | CASSPDTVDRGEETQYF
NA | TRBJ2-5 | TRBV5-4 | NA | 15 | TGTGCCAGCAGCCGGACCTTACAGAACCAAGAGACCCAGTACTTC | CASSRTLQNQETQYF
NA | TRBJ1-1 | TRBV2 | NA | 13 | TGTGCCAGCAGTGCAGGGGAGGGCACTGAAGCTTTCTTT | CASSAGEGTEAFF
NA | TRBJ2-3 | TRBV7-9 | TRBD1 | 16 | TGTGCCAGCAGCTTAGCGGGACAGGGGGGCACAGATACGCAGTATTTT | CASSLAGQGGTDTQYF
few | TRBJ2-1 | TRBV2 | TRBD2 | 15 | TGTGCCAGCCGCCGACTAGCGGGGGGGAACAATGAGCAGTTCTTC | CASRRLAGGNNEQFF
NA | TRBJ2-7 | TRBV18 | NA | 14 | TGTGCCAGCTCACCTATGGACAGCGCCTACGAGCAGTACTTC | CASSPMDSAYEQYF
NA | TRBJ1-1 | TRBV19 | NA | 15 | TGTGCCAGTAGTATAGAATTCAGGACCAACACTGAAGCTTTCTTT | CASSIEFRTNTEAFF
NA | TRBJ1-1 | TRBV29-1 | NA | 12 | TGCAGCGTTGAACGGGACAACACTGAAGCTTTCTTT | CSVERDNTEAFF
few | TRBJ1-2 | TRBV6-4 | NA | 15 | TGTGCCAGCAGTGTTAGTGGGGCCCAGAGCTATGGCTACACCTTC | CASSVSGAQSYGYTF
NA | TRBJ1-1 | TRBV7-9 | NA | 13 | TGTGCCAGCAGCCGCCAGTTGAACACTGAAGCTTTCTTT | CASSRQLNTEAFF
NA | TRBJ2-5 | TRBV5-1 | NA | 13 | TGCGCCAGCAGCTTGGAGGTAGAAGAGACCCAGTACTTC | CASSLEVEETQYF
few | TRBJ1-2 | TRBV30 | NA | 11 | TGTGCCTGGAGGCAGGGAAATGGCTACACCTTC | CAWRQGNGYTF
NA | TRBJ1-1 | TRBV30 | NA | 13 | TGTGCCTGGAGTCAATACATGAACACTGAAGCTTTCTTT | CAWSQYMNTEAFF
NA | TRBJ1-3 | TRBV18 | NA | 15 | TGTGCCAGCTCACCACAGCAGGTCTCTGGAAACACCATATATTTT | CASSPQQVSGNTIYF
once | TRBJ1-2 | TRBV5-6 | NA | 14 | TGTGCCAGCAGCTTGGAACAGGCCAGAGGAGGCTACACCTTC | CASSLEQARGGYTF
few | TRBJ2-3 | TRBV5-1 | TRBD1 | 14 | TGCGCCAGCAGCAGGGGACAGGGTAAAGATACGCAGTATTTT | CASSRGQGKDTQYF
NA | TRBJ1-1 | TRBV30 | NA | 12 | TGTGCCTGGAGTCGGGGGGCTGGTGAAGCTTTCTTT | CAWSRGAGEAFF
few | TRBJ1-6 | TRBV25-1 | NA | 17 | TGTGCCAGCAGTTTAAACGCAGGGTCCCACTATAATTCACCCCTCCACTTT | CASSLNAGSHYNSPLHF
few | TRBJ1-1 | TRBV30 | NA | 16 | TGTGCCTGGAGCGTAATTCAGGGCTTTTCGGTCACTGAAGCTTTCTTT | CAWSVIQGFSVTEAFF
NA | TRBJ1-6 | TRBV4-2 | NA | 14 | TGTGCCAGCAGCCAGGACAGACATAATTCACCCCTCCACTTT | CASSQDRHNSPLHF
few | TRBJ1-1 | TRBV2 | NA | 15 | TGTGCCAGCAGATCTGATAACAGGGAACGGACTGAAGCTTTCTTT | CASRSDNRERTEAFF
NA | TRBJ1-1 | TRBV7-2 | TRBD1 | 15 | TGTGCCAGCAGCCTTAGACAGGGGATGAACACTGAAGCTTTCTTT | CASSLRQGMNTEAFF
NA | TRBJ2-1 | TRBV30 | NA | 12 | TGTGCCTGGAGTTTTTGGGGTGGGGAGCAGTTCTTC | CAWSFWGGEQFF
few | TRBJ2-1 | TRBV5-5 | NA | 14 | TGTGCCAGCAGCTTGGGGGACAACTACAATGAGCAGTTCTTC | CASSLGDNYNEQFF
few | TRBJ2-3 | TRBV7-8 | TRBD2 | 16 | TGTGCCAGCAGCCTCACCGGGACTAGTAATGTCGATACGCAGTATTTT | CASSLTGTSNVDTQYF
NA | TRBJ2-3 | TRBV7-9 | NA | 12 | TGTGCCAGCAGCTTAATGACAGATACGCAGTATTTT | CASSLMTDTQYF
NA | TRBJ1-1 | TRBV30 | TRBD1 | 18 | TGTGCCTGGAGTGCAGGGGGTGGATGGGGCATTGTGAACACTGAAGCTTTCTTT | CAWSAGGGWGIVNTEAFF
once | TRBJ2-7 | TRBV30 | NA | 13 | TGTGCCTGGAGTGTTAGGGGTTCCTACGAGCAGTACTTC | CAWSVRGSYEQYF